These 30 T cell receptor beta chains were sequenced from one sample in a study of radiotherapy plus CTLA-4 blockade in lung cancer. TCRdb's table, derived via immunoSEQ multiplex PCR, lists solely in-frame clones and lacks some. The sample consists of tens of thousands of clones, 70% to 90% of them appearing once. Sequencing was performed on peripheral blood, taken from a patient treated with radiotherapy plus ipilimumab. Receptors originate from a human donor with non-small cell lung cancer that progressed on radiotherapy plus ipilimumab.

The J gene is TRBJ2-3, the V gene TRBV9; D perhaps matches TRBD2 (6 bases). Germline lookup yields CDR1 SGDLS and CDR2 YYNGEE. The V end lost 0 bases, the J end lost 0 bases, and 8 bases lay between the germline ends. The CDR3 extends over 15 amino acids. CDR3 protein: CASSVARGSTDTQYF. The CDR3 DNA sequence: TGTGCCAGCAGCGTAGCGCGGGGTAGCACAGATACGCAGTATTTT.

V is TRBV9 and J is TRBJ2-1; 16 bases are a match to TRBD2. Trimming removed 3 bases from V and 9 bases from J; junction bases left unmatched: 12. CDR1 and CDR2 (germline): SGDLS, YYNGEE. The CDR3 sequence is 18 residues long. CDR3 nucleotide sequence: TGTGCCAGCAGCGCGGAAGAAGGGACTAGCGGGAGGGCCACTGAGCAGTTCTTC. As protein: CASSAEEGTSGRATEQFF. Looking up the rest from reference TRBV9 and TRBJ2-1 gives the full variable domain: DSGVTQTPKHLITATGQRVTLRCSPRSGDLSVYWYQQSLDQGLQFLIQYYNGEERAKGNILERFSAQQFPDLHSELNLSSLELGDSALYFCASSAEEGTSGRATEQFFGPGTRLTVL.

As DNA, the CDR3 is TGTGCCATCAGTGGTCTGGCAGGGCAAGAGACCCAGTACTTC. It yields the protein CAISGLAGQETQYF. V gene TRBV10-3 combines with J gene TRBJ2-5, with D perhaps TRBD1 (5 bases). The CDR3 runs 14 residues. Trimming shortened V by 4 bases and J by 2 bases, and 11 bases separated the two germline ends. CDR1 and CDR2 (germline): ENHRY, SYGVKD.

The chain uses TRBV6-6 and TRBJ1-6; D gene ambiguous. CDR1 and CDR2 from the germline V gene are MNHNY and SVGAGI (reference sequence). Trimming left V 8 bases short and J 5 bases short, with 13 bases between. The CDR3 runs 14 residues. CDR3 protein: CASVGGADNSPLHF. The CDR3 region has the DNA TGTGCCAGCGTAGGAGGTGCAGATAATTCACCCCTCCACTTT.

The chain is built from TRBV9 and TRBJ1-1; 7 nucleotides line up with TRBD1. Trimming cost V 4 bases and J 1 base; bases outside gene matches: 4. The V gene's germline CDR1 is SGDLS and CDR2 YYNGEE. This CDR3 region has 14 residues. The CDR3 nucleotides read TGTGCCAGCAGCCTCGGACAGGCGAACACTGAAGCTTTCTTT. Protein sequence: CASSLGQANTEAFF.

The chain is built from TRBV14 and TRBJ2-6; D gene unclear. Germline lookup yields CDR1 SGHDN and CDR2 FVKESK. V lost 5 bases and J lost 0, with 2 bases in between. This CDR3 region has 13 residues. In DNA form, the CDR3 reads TGTGCCAGCAGCAACTCTGGGGCCAACGTCCTGACTTTC. It translates to CASSNSGANVLTF.

This clone was counted once. The chain carries TRBV19 and TRBJ2-3; 8 bases match TRBD2. Germline CDR1 is LNHDA and CDR2 is SQIVND (reference sequence). J was trimmed by 5 bases and V by 5 bases; bases with no gene match: 3. The CDR3 is 13 amino acids. The DNA of the CDR3 is TGTGCCAGTAGTGGGCTAGCGGGAGATACGCAGTATTTT. Translated: CASSGLAGDTQYF.

This sequence joins TRBV5-5 and TRBJ2-3; 15 nucleotides line up with TRBD2. This CDR3 is 17 amino acids long. Germline CDR1 reads SGHKS; CDR2 reads YYEKEE (reference sequence). The V gene end was trimmed by 0 bases and the J gene end by 7 bases; junction bases not matched to a gene: 6. The CDR3 DNA reads as TGTGCCAGCAGCTTGGTAGGGACTAGCGGGGGGCGGAATACGCAGTATTTT. This codes for CASSLVGTSGGRNTQYF.

The chain couples TRBV7-3 to TRBJ2-2; the D call may be TRBD1 or TRBD2 (5 bases each). This CDR3 contains 15 residues. V was clipped by 4 bases and J by 4 bases, with 13 bases between them. Germline V gives CDR1 SGHTA, CDR2 FQGTGA. CDR3 nucleotides: TGTGCCAGCAGCTCCCCCGGGACCTCCACCGGGGAGCTGTTTTTT. Its translation: CASSSPGTSTGELFF. The full variable domain, with the rest looked up from reference TRBV7-3 and TRBJ2-2, is GAGVSQTPSNKVTEKGKYVELRCDPISGHTALYWYRQSLGQGPEFLIYFQGTGAADDSGLPNDRFFAVRPEGSVSTLKIQRTERGDSAVYLCASSSPGTSTGELFFGEGSRLTVL.

The chain combines TRBV18 with TRBJ2-7, with 8 bases aligning to TRBD1. Trimming cost V 3 bases and J 4 bases; bases outside gene matches: 5. CDR3 length equals 14 residues. The germline V gene has CDR1 KGHSH and CDR2 LQKENI. For the CDR3, the DNA is TGTGCCAGCTCACCGCAGGGGGCTAAGTACGAGCAGTACTTC. Translated: CASSPQGAKYEQYF.

The rearrangement links TRBV6-4 to TRBJ1-1; TRBD1 matches at 8 bases. In germline, CDR1 is MRHNA, CDR2 SNTAGT. V lost 6 bases to trimming and J lost 3 bases; unmatched junction nucleotides: 3. The CDR3 spans 13 residues. The CDR3 sequence is CASRGQADTEAFF. CDR3 sequence (DNA): TGTGCCAGCAGGGGACAGGCGGACACTGAAGCTTTCTTT.

This chain joins TRBV5-1 and TRBJ1-5; D is perhaps TRBD1 (5 bases). Trimming shortened V by 0 bases and J by 0 bases, and 10 bases separated the two germline ends. From germline, CDR1 is SGHRS and CDR2 YFSETQ. The CDR3 totals 16 residues. Here the CDR3 reads CASSLGGTYSNQPQHF. CDR3 coding DNA: TGCGCCAGCAGCTTGGGAGGGACCTATAGCAATCAGCCCCAGCATTTT.

The chain carries TRBV2 and TRBJ2-7, with 10 positions matching TRBD1. CDR1 is SNHLY and CDR2 is FYNNEI in the germline V gene. The CDR3 length is 13 residues. V trimming: 5 bases; J trimming: 7 bases; junction bases outside the gene matches: 5. The CDR3 bases are TGTGCCAGCAGTTGGACAGGGGGACGTGAGCAGTACTTC. It specifies CASSWTGGREQYF.

The chain couples TRBV4-3 to TRBJ1-2; D remains ambiguous. Trimming stripped 0 bases from V and 1 base from J, with 12 bases between. The CDR3 extends over 16 amino acids. Germline-derived CDR1 and CDR2 are LGHNA and YSLEER. The CDR3 DNA is TGCGCCAGCAGCCAAGATCTTAACAGAGATAACTATGGCTACACCTTC. Amino acid sequence: CASSQDLNRDNYGYTF.

The chain couples TRBV6-1 to TRBJ1-3, with 11 positions matching TRBD1. The CDR3 loop spans 17 amino acids. The V segment lost 4 bases and the J segment 5 bases; nucleotides outside the gene matches: 10. Germline loops: CDR1 MNHNS, CDR2 SASEGT. The chain's CDR3 is CASSVDRGRWVRNTIYF. CDR3 in DNA: TGTGCCAGCAGTGTGGACAGGGGGCGCTGGGTCCGAAACACCATATATTTT.

The rearrangement uses TRBV5-6 and TRBJ2-2; D gene ambiguous. The CDR3 is 15 amino acids. Trimming pared 2 bases from V and 0 bases from J, leaving 8 bases between. CDR1 and CDR2 (germline): SGHDT, YYEEEE. CDR3 sequence: CASSFSSTNTGELFF. CDR3 nucleotide sequence: TGTGCCAGCAGCTTCAGTAGCACGAACACCGGGGAGCTGTTTTTT.

There are a few counts of this clone. The chain couples TRBV6-6 to TRBJ1-5; D call uncertain. This CDR3 is built from 14 residues. Germline loops: CDR1 MNHNY, CDR2 SVGAGI (reference sequence). The V end was cut by 2 bases, the J end by 6 bases, with 11 bases between. The CDR3 DNA reads TGTGCCAGCAGTTACAGAGGGATGGGTCAGCCCCAGCATTTT. Protein product: CASSYRGMGQPQHF.

The chain is built from TRBV9 and TRBJ2-5; no clear D. Judging by the DNA end, TRBJ2-7 fits better; the J call may be wrong. The CDR3 runs 13 residues. Germline V gene sequence: CDR1 SGDLS, CDR2 YYNGEE. CDR3 amino acids: CASSPHPQYEQYF. CDR3 nucleotide sequence: TGTGCCAGCAGCCCTCACCCCCAGTACGAGCAGTACTTC.

V usage is TRBV18 and J usage is TRBJ1-1; D is unresolved. CDR3 length equals 12 residues. Deletions cut 4 bases from V and 7 bases from J, with 10 bases between. CDR1 KGHSH and CDR2 LQKENI come from the germline V gene. DNA for the CDR3: TGTGCCAGCTCACAGGGAGGTAGTGAAGCTTTCTTT. It encodes CASSQGGSEAFF.

The CDR3, as DNA: TGTGCCAGCAGCGTAGAGGGTGGGATGCAGTTCTTC. Its translation: CASSVEGGMQFF. This chain joins TRBV9 and TRBJ2-1; D gene unclear. Germline CDR1 and CDR2: SGDLS and YYNGEE. Trimming stripped 0 bases from V and 12 bases from J, with 10 bases between. The CDR3 covers 12 residues.

This clone was seen a handful of times. The chain couples TRBV10-3 to TRBJ1-1; D is ambiguous. CDR1 and CDR2 from the germline V gene are ENHRY and SYGVKD. The CDR3 runs 12 residues. The germline V and J ends were trimmed by 3 bases and 1 base, with 3 bases remaining between them. CDR3 DNA sequence: TGTGCCATCAGTGACGGGAACACTGAAGCTTTCTTT. Translating it yields CAISDGNTEAFF.

This clone was observed a handful of times. The chain couples TRBV5-1 to TRBJ2-5; TRBD2 matches at 14 bases. This CDR3 contains 16 residues. The V and J ends lost 4 bases and 5 bases, in that order; junction bases with no gene match: 7. CDR1 and CDR2 (germline): SGHRS, YFSETQ. The CDR3 protein is CASSPRLAGGQETQYF. For the CDR3, the DNA is TGCGCCAGCAGCCCCCGACTAGCGGGGGGGCAGGAGACCCAGTACTTC.

This sequence joins TRBV6-5 and TRBJ2-5, with D uncertain. The CDR3 loop spans 14 amino acids. V was cut by 1 base and J by 5 bases, with 11 bases left in between. Germline V CDR1 and CDR2: MNHEY, SVGAGI. CDR3 amino acids: CASSYWGFDETQYF. The CDR3 coding sequence is TGTGCCAGCAGTTACTGGGGATTTGATGAGACCCAGTACTTC.

The rearrangement uses TRBV7-9 and TRBJ1-6; TRBD1 matches at 10 bases. J gave up 7 bases and V 4 bases, and 1 base lay outside the gene matches. The CDR3 has 14 amino acids. Per germline, CDR1 SEHNR and CDR2 FQNEAQ (reference sequence). As DNA, the CDR3 is TGTGCCAGCAGCTCGGGACAGGGGAATTCACCCCTCCACTTT. Its translation: CASSSGQGNSPLHF.

The genes are TRBV7-9 and TRBJ2-7; D call uncertain. Deletions cut 3 bases from V and 3 bases from J, with 6 bases between. The CDR3 totals 12 residues. The germline gives CDR1 SEHNR, CDR2 FQNEAQ (reference sequence). The CDR3, as DNA: TGTGCCAGCAGCTTTTCCGGCTACGAGCAGTACTTC. This sequence encodes CASSFSGYEQYF. Combining the CDR3 with reference TRBV7-9 and TRBJ2-7 gives the whole variable domain DTGVSQNPRHKITKRGQNVTFRCDPISEHNRLYWYRQTLGQGPEFLTYFQNEAQLEKSRLLSDRFSAERPKGSFSTLEIQRTEQGDSAMYLCASSFSGYEQYFGPGTRLTVT.

V usage is TRBV18 and J usage is TRBJ2-5, with 13 bases identical to TRBD2. The V and J ends lost 3 bases and 4 bases, in that order; junction bases with no gene match: 11. The germline V gene has CDR1 KGHSH and CDR2 LQKENI. The CDR3 totals 18 residues. CDR3 nucleotide sequence: TGTGCCAGCTCACCTAACGTGGTACTAGCGGGAGGGAGAGAGACCCAGTACTTC. Its translation is CASSPNVVLAGGRETQYF.

This clone has only one observation. The chain carries TRBV5-4 and TRBJ1-4, with D perhaps TRBD1 (6 bases). The germline gives CDR1 SGHNT, CDR2 YYREEE (reference sequence). The CDR3 is 15 amino acids. V was shortened by 5 bases and J by 3 bases, with 14 bases between the two germline ends. For the CDR3, the DNA is TGTGCCAGCAGGGCAGGGGCTTCGGCTAATGAAAAACTGTTTTTT. This codes for CASRAGASANEKLFF.

This clone appeared once. The genes are TRBV29-1 and TRBJ1-5; unclear D gene. The germline CDR1 and CDR2 sequences are SQVTM and ANQGSEA. V was shortened by 4 bases and J by 3 bases, with 7 bases between the two germline ends. The CDR3 sequence is 12 residues long. DNA for the CDR3: TGCAGCGTTGCCGGGAACAATCAGCCCCAGCATTTT. It yields the protein CSVAGNNQPQHF.

This chain connects TRBV6-5 to TRBJ1-2; 7 bases are shared with TRBD1. V was clipped by 5 bases and J by 3 bases; unmatched bases: 6. The germline gives CDR1 MNHEY, CDR2 SVGAGI. This CDR3 is built from 14 residues. The CDR3 DNA sequence: TGTGCCAGCAGTACCGACAGGGCCTACTATGGCTACACCTTC. Protein: CASSTDRAYYGYTF.

This sequence joins TRBV5-6 and TRBJ1-2, with TRBD1 identical over 7 bases. V was pared by 4 bases and J by 2 bases, with 2 bases of the junction left unmatched. This CDR3 region has 13 residues. The germline gives CDR1 SGHDT, CDR2 YYEEEE. The CDR3 loop is CASSPGQNYGYTF. CDR3 nucleotides: TGTGCCAGCAGCCCGGGACAGAACTATGGCTACACCTTC.